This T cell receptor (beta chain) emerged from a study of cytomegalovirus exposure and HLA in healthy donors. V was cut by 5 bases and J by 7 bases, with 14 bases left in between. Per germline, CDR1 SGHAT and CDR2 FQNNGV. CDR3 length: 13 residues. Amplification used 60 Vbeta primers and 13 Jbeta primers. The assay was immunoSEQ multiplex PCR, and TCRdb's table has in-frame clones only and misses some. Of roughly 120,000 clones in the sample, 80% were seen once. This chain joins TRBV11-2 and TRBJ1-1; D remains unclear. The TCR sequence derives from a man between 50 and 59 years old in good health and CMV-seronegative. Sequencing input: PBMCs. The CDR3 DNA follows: TGTGCCAGCAGCCCCCGCACGGGGAGTGAAGCTTTCTTT. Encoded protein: CASSPRTGSEAFF.